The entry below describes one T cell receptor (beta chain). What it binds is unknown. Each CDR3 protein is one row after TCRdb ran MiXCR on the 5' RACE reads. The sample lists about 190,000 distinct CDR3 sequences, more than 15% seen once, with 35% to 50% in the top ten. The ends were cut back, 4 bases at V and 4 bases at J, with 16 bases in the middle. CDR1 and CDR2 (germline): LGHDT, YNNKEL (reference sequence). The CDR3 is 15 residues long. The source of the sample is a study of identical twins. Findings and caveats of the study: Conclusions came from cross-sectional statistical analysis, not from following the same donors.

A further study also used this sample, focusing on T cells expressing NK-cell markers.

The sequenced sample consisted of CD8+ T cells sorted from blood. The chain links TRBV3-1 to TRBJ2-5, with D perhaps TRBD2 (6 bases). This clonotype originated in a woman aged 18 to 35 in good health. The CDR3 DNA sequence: TGTGCCAGCAGCCCCATTGGAGGGGACGGAGAGACCCAGTACTTC. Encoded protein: CASSPIGGDGETQYF.